This TCR beta chain was profiled in a study of CD8 T cells in ankylosing spondylitis. Study observations and caveats: The authors reported significant enrichment of disease-linked clones in matched ankylosing spondylitis synovial fluid. A TCR beta motif of about 8 highly homologous variants seemed to mark ankylosing spondylitis blood. Within peripheral blood, clones linked to disease were CD8+ and relatively rare.

Quantitative molecular-barcoded 5'-RACE generated the TCR beta libraries. MiXCR, run by TCRdb on the 5' RACE reads, gives a single entry per CDR3 protein. The sample has 250,000 or so distinct CDR3 sequences; about a sixth are singletons. The V gene lost 11 bases and the J gene lost 0 bases, with 11 bases spanning the gap. The CDR3 length is 12 residues. Turning to this clonotype: Its matching antigen is unknown.

This clonotype was obtained from a male donor with ankylosing spondylitis or in good health (not recorded which). The chain employs TRBV12-3 or TRBV12-4 and TRBJ2-7; D unresolved. The specimen was blood, either unsorted or a sorted T cell fraction (not recorded which). DNA for the CDR3: TGTGCCGTCACTTTGGGCTCCTACGAGCAGTACTTC. It codes for CAVTLGSYEQYF.